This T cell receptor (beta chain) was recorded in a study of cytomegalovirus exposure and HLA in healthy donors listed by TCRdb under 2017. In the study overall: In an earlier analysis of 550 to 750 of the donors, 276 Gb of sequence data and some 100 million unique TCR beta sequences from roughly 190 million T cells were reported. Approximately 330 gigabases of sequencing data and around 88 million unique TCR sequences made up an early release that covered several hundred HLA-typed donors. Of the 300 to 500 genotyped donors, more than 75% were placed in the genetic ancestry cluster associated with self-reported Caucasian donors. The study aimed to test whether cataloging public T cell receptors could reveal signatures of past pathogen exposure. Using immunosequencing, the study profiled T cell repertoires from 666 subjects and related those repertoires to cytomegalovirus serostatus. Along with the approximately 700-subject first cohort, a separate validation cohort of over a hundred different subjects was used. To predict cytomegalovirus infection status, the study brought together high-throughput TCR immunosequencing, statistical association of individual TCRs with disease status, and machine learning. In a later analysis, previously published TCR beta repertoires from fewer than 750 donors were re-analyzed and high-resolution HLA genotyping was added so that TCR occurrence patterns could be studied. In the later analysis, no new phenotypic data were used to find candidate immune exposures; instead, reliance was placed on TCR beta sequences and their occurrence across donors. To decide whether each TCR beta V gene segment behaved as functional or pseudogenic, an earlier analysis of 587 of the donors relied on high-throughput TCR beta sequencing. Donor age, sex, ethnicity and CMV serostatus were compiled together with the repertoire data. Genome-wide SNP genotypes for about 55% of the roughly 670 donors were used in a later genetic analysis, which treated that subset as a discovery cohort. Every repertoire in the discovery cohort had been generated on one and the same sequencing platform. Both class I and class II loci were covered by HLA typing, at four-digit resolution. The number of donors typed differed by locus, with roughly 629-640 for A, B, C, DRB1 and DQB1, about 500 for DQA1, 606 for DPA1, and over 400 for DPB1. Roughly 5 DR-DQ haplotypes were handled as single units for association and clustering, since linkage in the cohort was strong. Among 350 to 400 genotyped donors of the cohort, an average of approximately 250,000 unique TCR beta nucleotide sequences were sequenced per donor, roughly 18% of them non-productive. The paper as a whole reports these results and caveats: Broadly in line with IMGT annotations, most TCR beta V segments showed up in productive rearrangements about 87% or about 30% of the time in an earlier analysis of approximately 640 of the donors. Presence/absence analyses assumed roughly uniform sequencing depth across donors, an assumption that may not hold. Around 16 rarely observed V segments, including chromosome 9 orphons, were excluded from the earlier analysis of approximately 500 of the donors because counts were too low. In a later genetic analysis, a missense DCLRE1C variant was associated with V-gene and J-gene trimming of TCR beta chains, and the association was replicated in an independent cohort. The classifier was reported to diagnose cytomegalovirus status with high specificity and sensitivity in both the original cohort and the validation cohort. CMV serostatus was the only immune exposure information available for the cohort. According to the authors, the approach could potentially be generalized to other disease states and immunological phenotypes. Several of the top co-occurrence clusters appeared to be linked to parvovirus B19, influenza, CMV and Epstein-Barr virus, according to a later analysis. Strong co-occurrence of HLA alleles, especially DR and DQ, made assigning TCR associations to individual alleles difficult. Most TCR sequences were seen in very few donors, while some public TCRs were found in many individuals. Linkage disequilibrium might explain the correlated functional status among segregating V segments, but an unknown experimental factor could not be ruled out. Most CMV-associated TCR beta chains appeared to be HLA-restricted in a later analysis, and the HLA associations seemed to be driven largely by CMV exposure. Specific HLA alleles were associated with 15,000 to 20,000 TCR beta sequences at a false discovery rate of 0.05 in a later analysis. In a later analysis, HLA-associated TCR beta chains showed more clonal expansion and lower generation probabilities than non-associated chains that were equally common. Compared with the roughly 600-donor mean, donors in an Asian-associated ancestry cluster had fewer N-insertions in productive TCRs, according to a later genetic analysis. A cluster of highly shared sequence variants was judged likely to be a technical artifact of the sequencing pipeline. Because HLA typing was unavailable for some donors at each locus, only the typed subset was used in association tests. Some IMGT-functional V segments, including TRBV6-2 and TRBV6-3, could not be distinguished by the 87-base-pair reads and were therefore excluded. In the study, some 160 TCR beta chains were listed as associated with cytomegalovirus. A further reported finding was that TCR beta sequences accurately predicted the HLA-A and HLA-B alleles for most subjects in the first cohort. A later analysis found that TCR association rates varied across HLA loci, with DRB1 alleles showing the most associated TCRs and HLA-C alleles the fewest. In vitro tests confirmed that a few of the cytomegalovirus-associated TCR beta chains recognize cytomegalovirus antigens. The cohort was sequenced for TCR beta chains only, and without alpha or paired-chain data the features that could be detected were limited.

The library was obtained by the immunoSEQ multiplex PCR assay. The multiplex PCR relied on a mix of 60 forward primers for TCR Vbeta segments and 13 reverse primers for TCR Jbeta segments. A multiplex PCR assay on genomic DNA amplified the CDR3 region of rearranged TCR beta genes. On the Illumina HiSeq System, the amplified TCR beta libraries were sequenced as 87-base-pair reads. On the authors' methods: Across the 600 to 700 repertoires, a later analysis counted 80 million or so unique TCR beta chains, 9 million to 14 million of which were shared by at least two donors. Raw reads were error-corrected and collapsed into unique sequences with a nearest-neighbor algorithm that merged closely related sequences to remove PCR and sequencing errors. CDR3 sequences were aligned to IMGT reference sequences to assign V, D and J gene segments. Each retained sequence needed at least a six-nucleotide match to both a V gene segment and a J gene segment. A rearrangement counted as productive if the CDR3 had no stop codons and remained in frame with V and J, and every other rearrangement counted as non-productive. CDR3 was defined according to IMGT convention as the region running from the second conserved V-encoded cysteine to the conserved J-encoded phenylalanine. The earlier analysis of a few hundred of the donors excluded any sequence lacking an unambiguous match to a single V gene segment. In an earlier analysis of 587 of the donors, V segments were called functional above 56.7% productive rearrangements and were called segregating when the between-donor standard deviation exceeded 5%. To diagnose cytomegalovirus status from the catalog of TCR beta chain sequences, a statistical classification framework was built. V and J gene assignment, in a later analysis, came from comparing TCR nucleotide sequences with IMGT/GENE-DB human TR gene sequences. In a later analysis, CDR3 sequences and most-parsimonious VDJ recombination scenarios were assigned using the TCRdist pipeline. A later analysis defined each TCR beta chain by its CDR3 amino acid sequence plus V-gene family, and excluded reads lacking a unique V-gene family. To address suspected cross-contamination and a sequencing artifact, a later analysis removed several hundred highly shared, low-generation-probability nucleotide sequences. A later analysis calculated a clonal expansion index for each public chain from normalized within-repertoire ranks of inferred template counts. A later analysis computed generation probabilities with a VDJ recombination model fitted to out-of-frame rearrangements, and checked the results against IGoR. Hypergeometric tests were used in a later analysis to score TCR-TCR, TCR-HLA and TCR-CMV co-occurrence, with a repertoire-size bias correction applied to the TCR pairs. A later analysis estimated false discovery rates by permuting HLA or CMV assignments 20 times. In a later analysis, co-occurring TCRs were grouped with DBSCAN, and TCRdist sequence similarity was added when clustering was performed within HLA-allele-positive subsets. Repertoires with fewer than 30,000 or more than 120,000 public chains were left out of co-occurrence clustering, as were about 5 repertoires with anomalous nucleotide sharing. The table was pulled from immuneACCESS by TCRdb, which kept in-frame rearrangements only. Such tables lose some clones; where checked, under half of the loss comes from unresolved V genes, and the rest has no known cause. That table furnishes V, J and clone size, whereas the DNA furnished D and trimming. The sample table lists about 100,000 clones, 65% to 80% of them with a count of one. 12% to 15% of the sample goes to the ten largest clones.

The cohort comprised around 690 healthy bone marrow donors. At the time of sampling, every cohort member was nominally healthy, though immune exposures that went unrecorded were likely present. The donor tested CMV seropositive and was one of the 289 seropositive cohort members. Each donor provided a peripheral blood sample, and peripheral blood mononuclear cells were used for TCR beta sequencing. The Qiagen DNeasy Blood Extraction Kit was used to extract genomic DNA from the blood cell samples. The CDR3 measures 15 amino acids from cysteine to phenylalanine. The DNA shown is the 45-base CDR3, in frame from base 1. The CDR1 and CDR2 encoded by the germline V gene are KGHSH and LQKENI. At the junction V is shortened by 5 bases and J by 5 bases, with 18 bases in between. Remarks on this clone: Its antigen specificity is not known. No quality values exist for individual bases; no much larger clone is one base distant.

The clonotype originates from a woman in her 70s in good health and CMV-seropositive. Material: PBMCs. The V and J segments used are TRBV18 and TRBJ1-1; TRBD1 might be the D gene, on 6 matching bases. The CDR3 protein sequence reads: CASSTGLTMPTEAFF. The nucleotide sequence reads TGTGCCAGCTCAACAGGGCTGACCATGCCAACTGAAGCTTTCTTT.